The source of this T cell receptor beta chain is a study of T-cell reconstitution after alpha-beta-depleted transplantation in children. Study-level results: By one year post-transplant, T-cell counts and diversity largely arose from T cells that were newly produced. As was reported, about two months after transplant, alpha-beta T cells came from several hundred expanded graft clones. Surviving recipient T cells and thymic progenitors accounted for the high day-60 TCRbeta diversity observed in some patients.

A library of TCRbeta sequences, prepared with unique molecular identifiers, was generated. MiXCR, applied by TCRdb to the PCR reads, yields one record per CDR3 protein. This table has some 830,000 distinct CDR3 sequences, around 17% appearing once. This clonotype was detected ten times or more. Its antigen remains unknown. The sample here was PBMCs, mostly from graft donor cells, taken 360 days after TCRalphabeta/CD19-depleted stem cell transplant. The receptor was derived from a male patient younger than 18 who had a stem cell transplant for acute lymphoblastic leukemia, so the T cells may come from the graft donor.

CDR3 sequence (DNA): TGCGCCAGCAGCTTGGAAGGGTATCAGCCCCAGCATTTT. It encodes CASSLEGYQPQHF. V usage is TRBV5-1 and J usage is TRBJ1-5; D is uncertain. Germline V gives CDR1 SGHRS, CDR2 YFSETQ. The CDR3 sequence is 13 residues long. Trimming shortened V by 0 bases and J by 5 bases, and 6 bases separated the two germline ends.